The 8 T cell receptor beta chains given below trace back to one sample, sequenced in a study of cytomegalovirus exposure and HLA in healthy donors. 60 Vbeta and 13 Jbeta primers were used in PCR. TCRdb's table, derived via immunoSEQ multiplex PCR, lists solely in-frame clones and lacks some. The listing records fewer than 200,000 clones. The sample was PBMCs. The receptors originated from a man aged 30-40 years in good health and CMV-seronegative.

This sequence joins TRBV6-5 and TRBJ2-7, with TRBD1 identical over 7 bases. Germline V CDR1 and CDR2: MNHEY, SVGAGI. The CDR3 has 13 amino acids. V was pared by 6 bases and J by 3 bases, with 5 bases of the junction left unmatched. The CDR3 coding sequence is TGTGCCAGCAGCCGGGGACAGAACTACGAGCAGTACTTC. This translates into CASSRGQNYEQYF.

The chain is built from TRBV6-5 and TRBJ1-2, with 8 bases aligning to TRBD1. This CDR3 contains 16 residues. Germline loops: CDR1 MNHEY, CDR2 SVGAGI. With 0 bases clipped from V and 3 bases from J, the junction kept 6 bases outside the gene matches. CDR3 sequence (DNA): TGTGCCAGCAGTTACTCGTTAGACAGGGGTGACTATGGCTACACCTTC. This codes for CASSYSLDRGDYGYTF.

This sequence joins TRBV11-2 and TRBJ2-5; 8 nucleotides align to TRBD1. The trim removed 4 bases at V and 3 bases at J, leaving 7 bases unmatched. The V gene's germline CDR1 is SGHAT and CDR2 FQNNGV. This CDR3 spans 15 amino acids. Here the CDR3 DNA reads TGTGCCAGCAGCTCACAGGGGGTGGGGGAAGAGACCCAGTACTTC. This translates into CASSSQGVGEETQYF.

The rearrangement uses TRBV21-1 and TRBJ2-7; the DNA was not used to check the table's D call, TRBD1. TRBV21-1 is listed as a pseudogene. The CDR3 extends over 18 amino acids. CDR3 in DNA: TGTGCCAGCAGCAAGGCAGGACAGGGGGCAACCCTAGTAGTGGGGCAGTACTTC. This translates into CASSKAGQGATLVVGQYF.

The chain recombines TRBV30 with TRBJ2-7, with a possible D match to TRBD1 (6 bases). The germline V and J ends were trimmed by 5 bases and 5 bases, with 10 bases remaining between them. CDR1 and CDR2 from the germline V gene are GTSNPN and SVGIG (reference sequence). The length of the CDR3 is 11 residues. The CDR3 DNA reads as TGTGCCTGGCAACAGGGAAACGAGCAGTACTTC. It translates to CAWQQGNEQYF.

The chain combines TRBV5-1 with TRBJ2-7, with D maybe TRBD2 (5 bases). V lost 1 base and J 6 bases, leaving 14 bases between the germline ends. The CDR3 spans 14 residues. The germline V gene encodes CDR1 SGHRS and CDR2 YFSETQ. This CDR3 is CASSLREMWGEQYF. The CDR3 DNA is TGCGCCAGCAGCTTGCGGGAAATGTGGGGCGAGCAGTACTTC. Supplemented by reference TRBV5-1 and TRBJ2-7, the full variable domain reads KAGVTQTPRYLIKTRGQQVTLSCSPISGHRSVSWYQQTPGQGLQFLFEYFSETQRNKGNFPGRFSGRQFSNSRSEMNVSTLELGDSALYLCASSLREMWGEQYFGPGTRLTVT.

The CDR3 loop is CASSFQGVRKQYF. The DNA for the CDR3 is TGTGCCAGCAGTTTCCAGGGGGTACGTAAGCAGTACTTC. This rearrangement joins TRBV28 to TRBJ2-7; 7 bases match TRBD1. Germline assignment: CDR1 MDHEN and CDR2 SYDVKM. The CDR3 consists of 13 residues. With V trimmed by 3 bases and J by 8 bases, 7 bases remained unmatched.

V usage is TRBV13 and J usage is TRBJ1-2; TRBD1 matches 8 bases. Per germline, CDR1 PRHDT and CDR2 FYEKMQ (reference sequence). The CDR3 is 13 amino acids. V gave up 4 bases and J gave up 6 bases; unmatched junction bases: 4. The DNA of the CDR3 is TGTGCCAGCAGCTCGCAGGGGGCTGATGGCTACACCTTC. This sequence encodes CASSSQGADGYTF.